The clone carrying this T cell receptor beta chain has only a few counts. As yet, its antigen is unknown. CDR1 is MRHNA, CDR2 SNTAGT, per germline. Trimming cost V 0 bases and J 3 bases; bases outside gene matches: 2. This CDR3 has 16 residues. Expressed TCRB transcripts were sequenced because the entire RNA isolate underwent reverse transcription. Sequenced by immunoSEQ multiplex PCR; TCRdb stores in-frame clones only, minus some. The top ten hold 0.019% of the sample, which has 250,000 or so clones, around 13% seen once. The source of the sample is a study of beta chain features in type 1 diabetes. Points from the study as a whole: TCRB CDR3s from Type 1 diabetes patients were moderately but significantly shorter in all four CD4+ subsets.

This chain joins TRBV6-4 and TRBJ2-1; TRBD2 agrees at 10 bases. The TCR comes from a man aged 25-45 years with type 1 diabetes. The sequenced material came from naive CD4+ T cells from blood. The CDR3 nucleotides read TGTGCCAGCAGTGACTCGTTAGCGGGGGGCTACAATGAGCAGTTCTTC. Protein: CASSDSLAGGYNEQFF.